Sequencing of this TCR beta chain was carried out in a study of blood T cell repertoires in COVID-19. Study at large: Samples came from the United States, Italy and Spain, spanning acute and convalescent COVID-19.

In the study's own analysis: Estimated nucleated cell counts came from reference gene primer amplification. Profiled with immunoSEQ multiplex PCR; TCRdb holds only in-frame clones, not every one. Clone size and V and J calls were adopted from that table, with D and trimming inferred from the DNA. The table lists 200,000 to 300,000 clones, 70% to 90% of them singletons. Concerning this clone: In the same sample, other DNA sequences code for this CDR3.

What was sequenced was peripheral blood. The source is a woman aged 40-49 years with acute or convalescent COVID-19.

CDR3: CAISEEGNEQFF. CDR3 sequence (DNA): TGTGCCATCAGTGAGGAGGGCAATGAGCAGTTCTTC. The gene calls are TRBV10-3 and TRBJ2-1, with D perhaps TRBD2 (5 bases). Germline CDR1 ENHRY, CDR2 SYGVKD. CDR3 size: 12 residues. V lost 2 bases and J 6 bases, leaving 5 bases between the germline ends.